The T cell receptor (beta chain) under discussion was sequenced for a study of sequential checkpoint blockade in melanoma. Overall study context: Each arm's sequence ended with maintenance nivolumab. Fewer than 25 patients had tumor biopsies before treatment and at week 13.

The data were produced by immunoSEQ multiplex PCR, yet TCRdb's version contains in-frame clones alone and is incomplete. The table includes about 9,600 clones, around 24% detected once. A note on this clone: As yet, its antigen is unknown.

This sample's treatment: randomized to nivolumab then ipilimumab (arm A) or the reverse (arm B). CDR1 SGHRS and CDR2 YFSETQ come from the germline V gene. The CDR3 is 16 residues long. The V and J ends lost 0 bases and 1 base, in that order; junction bases with no gene match: 5. Broader study findings: In arm A, pretreatment tumor clonality was associated with response. About 30 times likelier clinical benefit followed increased tumor T-cell fraction and clonality.

The chain uses TRBV5-1 and TRBJ2-7; 9 bases line up with TRBD1. The receptor was isolated from a human donor with melanoma. The sample consisted of tumor tissue (inferred from file names), taken from a patient given nivolumab and ipilimumab in sequence. The CDR3 DNA follows: TGCGCCAGCAGCTTGGTAGGGACAGGGTGGTCCTACGAGCAGTACTTC. Residues: CASSLVGTGWSYEQYF.